This T cell receptor (beta chain) was sequenced for a study of blood T cell repertoires in COVID-19. Looking at the study overall: The samples span acute and convalescent COVID-19 from the United States, Italy and Spain. T cells, B-cell-depleted T cells, or PBMCs supplied cDNA or gDNA.

V lost 8 bases to trimming and J lost 6 bases; unmatched junction nucleotides: 4. Germline assignment: CDR1 MNHEY and CDR2 SVGAGI. This CDR3 has 13 residues. Authors' methods: Estimation of nucleated cell counts relied on the amplification of reference gene primers. Clones were read by immunoSEQ multiplex PCR, and TCRdb kept only the in-frame ones, dropping some. Clone size and the V and J calls come from that table; the DNA yielded D and trimming. This sample has 74,000 or so clones, with 85% to 90% found just once. Sequencing was performed on peripheral blood. The genes are TRBV6-5 and TRBJ1-5, with 10 bases lining up with TRBD1. The sequence was collected from a man aged 50-59 years with active COVID-19. The DNA for the CDR3 is TGTGCCAGCGGACAGGGGGAGGCTCAGCCCCAGCATTTT. Translated, it gives CASGQGEAQPQHF.